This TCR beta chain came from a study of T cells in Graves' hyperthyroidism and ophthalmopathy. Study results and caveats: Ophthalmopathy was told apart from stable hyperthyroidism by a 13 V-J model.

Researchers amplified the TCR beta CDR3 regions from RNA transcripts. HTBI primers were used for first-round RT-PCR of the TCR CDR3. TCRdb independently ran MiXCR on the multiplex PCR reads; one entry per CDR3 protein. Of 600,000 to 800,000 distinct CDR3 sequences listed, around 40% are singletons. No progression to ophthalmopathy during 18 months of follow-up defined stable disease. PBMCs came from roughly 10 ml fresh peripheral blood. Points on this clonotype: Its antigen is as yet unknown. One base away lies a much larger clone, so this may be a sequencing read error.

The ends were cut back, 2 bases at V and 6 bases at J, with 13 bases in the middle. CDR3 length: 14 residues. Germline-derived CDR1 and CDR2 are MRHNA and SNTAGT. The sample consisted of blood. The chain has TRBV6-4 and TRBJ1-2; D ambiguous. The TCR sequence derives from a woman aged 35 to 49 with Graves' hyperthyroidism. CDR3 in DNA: TGTGCCAGCAGTGACACAGCGCCCGGACATGGCTACACCTTC. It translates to CASSDTAPGHGYTF.